This TCR beta chain was identified during a study of identical twins (dated by TCRdb to about 2016). For the study in its entirety: To test whether fetal clonotypes persist, the study used deep sequencing on TCR alpha and beta repertoires from monozygotic twins, unrelated adults of various ages, and cord blood. To rule out contamination, the twin experiments were replicated at different times with different library preparation protocols. Here is what the overall study found, with its caveats: Conclusions relied on cross-sectional statistical analysis, since the same donors could not be followed over many years. Compared with coincidental sharing between unrelated individuals, out-of-frame TCR alpha sequences shared between twins showed an excess of sequences with low generation probability. Zero-insertion analyses could be partly confounded by invariant T cells such as MAIT and iNKT, though diverse VJ usage argued against such confounding for most clonotypes. The excess sharing between twins in beta out-of-frame sequences was weaker because fewer shared sequences reduced the signal-to-noise ratio. In monozygotic twins, out-of-frame TCR alpha sharing was systematically underestimated by recombination models, although the models agreed with sharing between unrelated individuals. Abundant cord blood beta clonotypes had fewer insertions, young adult naive repertoires showed a similar but weaker trend, and memory repertoires showed no such trend.

Every donor was a healthy Caucasian. Three pairs of female monozygotic twins, all aged about 18 to 29 years, made up the twin cohort. Miltenyi CD45RO+ enrichment and human naive T-cell isolation kits were used to isolate memory (CD45RO+) and naive T cells from PBMC. A remark on this clonotype: The target of this receptor is not known. No much larger clone exists at a distance of one base, and base qualities are not known.

CDR1 is given as SQVTM and CDR2 as ANQGSEA, both from the germline V gene. V was cut back by 7 bases and J by 12 bases, leaving a gap of 16 bases between them. The cysteine opens and the phenylalanine closes a CDR3 of 11 amino acids. The only DNA kept is the CDR3, 33 bases in frame from the first base. Receptor libraries were prepared by 5' RACE. The sample was run on an Illumina HiSeq 2000. Template switching added a universal primer binding site, and the final cDNA carried a unique molecular identifier that allowed TCR cDNA molecules to be counted accurately. First-strand cDNA for TCR alpha and beta chains was synthesized from specific primers in the conserved constant-segment region. To control for contamination, every cDNA library was double barcoded, receiving both a SMART-Mk sample barcode and Illumina barcodes. Two successive PCR steps introduced TruSeq adapter sequences along with Illumina sample barcodes. Sequencing of the TCR alpha and beta cDNA libraries was done on the Illumina HiSeq platform using custom primers. The study's own analysis went as follows. Unique molecular identifiers were extracted from raw reads with MiGEC, and CDR3 positions were determined with MiXCR. For each individual, recombination models were inferred using an EM algorithm with the repgenHMM and IGoR tools. Shared clonotypes were analyzed with the tcR package in R, and sharing was normalized by the product of cloneset sizes. To study raw recombination free of thymic and clonal selection effects, out-of-frame nonproductive sequences were analyzed. TCRdb reran the public reads through fastp at Q25 and MiXCR, keeping productive beta chains. Under each unique CDR3 protein, matching rows form one entry showing the most common genes and DNA. The authors' filters were not applied to this entry. Recorded for this sample are some 250,000 distinct CDR3 sequences; 12% of them occurred a single time. The ten largest clones add up to 3.5% to 5% of the sample.

This sample also belongs to another study, concerning yellow fever vaccine responses in identical twins. The second paper further reports: The T cell response to vaccination in identical twins was reported by the authors to appear partly convergent and partly personalized. In identical twins, the study followed T cell clones that responded to the vaccine with precision.

The origin of this receptor is a woman between 18 and 29 years old in good health. This receptor chain uses TRBV29-1 and TRBJ2-1; confidence is insufficient to name the D gene. Sequencing input: memory (CD45RO+) T cells sorted from blood. This sample's cell subset or site label indicates: CD45RO+ enriched T cells. The DNA is as follows: TGCAGCGCCCCATTATACAGTTCGCAGTTCTTC. This codes for CSAPLYSSQFF.